Sequencing of this T cell receptor beta chain was carried out in a study of blood T cell repertoires in COVID-19. Study-level information: Sites across the United States, Italy and Spain contributed samples from acute and convalescent COVID-19.

Per the original data handling: Nucleated cell number was recorded as an estimate derived from reference gene primer amplification. TCRdb's table, derived via immunoSEQ multiplex PCR, lists solely in-frame clones and lacks some. V, J and clone size derive from that table, while D and trimming were established from the DNA sequence. The sample shows roughly 400,000 clones, 88% of them seen only once. V dropped 4 bases and J dropped 10; count of bases not matched to a gene: 5. CDR3 length: 13 residues. In terms of age and location, participants ranged from about 18 to 95 years and lived in approximately 24 US areas. People in the exposed group encountered a COVID-19 case within 2 weeks before entering the study.

The V and J genes are TRBV12-3 or TRBV12-4 and TRBJ1-1, with 11 bases aligning to TRBD1. Sequences were obtained from PBMCs or T cells enriched from blood (not recorded which). This receptor was identified in a woman aged 18-35 years who had been exposed to COVID-19. The CDR3 bases are TGTGCCAGCAGTTCCGGACAGGGGGCGGGAGCTTTCTTT. This sequence encodes CASSSGQGAGAFF.